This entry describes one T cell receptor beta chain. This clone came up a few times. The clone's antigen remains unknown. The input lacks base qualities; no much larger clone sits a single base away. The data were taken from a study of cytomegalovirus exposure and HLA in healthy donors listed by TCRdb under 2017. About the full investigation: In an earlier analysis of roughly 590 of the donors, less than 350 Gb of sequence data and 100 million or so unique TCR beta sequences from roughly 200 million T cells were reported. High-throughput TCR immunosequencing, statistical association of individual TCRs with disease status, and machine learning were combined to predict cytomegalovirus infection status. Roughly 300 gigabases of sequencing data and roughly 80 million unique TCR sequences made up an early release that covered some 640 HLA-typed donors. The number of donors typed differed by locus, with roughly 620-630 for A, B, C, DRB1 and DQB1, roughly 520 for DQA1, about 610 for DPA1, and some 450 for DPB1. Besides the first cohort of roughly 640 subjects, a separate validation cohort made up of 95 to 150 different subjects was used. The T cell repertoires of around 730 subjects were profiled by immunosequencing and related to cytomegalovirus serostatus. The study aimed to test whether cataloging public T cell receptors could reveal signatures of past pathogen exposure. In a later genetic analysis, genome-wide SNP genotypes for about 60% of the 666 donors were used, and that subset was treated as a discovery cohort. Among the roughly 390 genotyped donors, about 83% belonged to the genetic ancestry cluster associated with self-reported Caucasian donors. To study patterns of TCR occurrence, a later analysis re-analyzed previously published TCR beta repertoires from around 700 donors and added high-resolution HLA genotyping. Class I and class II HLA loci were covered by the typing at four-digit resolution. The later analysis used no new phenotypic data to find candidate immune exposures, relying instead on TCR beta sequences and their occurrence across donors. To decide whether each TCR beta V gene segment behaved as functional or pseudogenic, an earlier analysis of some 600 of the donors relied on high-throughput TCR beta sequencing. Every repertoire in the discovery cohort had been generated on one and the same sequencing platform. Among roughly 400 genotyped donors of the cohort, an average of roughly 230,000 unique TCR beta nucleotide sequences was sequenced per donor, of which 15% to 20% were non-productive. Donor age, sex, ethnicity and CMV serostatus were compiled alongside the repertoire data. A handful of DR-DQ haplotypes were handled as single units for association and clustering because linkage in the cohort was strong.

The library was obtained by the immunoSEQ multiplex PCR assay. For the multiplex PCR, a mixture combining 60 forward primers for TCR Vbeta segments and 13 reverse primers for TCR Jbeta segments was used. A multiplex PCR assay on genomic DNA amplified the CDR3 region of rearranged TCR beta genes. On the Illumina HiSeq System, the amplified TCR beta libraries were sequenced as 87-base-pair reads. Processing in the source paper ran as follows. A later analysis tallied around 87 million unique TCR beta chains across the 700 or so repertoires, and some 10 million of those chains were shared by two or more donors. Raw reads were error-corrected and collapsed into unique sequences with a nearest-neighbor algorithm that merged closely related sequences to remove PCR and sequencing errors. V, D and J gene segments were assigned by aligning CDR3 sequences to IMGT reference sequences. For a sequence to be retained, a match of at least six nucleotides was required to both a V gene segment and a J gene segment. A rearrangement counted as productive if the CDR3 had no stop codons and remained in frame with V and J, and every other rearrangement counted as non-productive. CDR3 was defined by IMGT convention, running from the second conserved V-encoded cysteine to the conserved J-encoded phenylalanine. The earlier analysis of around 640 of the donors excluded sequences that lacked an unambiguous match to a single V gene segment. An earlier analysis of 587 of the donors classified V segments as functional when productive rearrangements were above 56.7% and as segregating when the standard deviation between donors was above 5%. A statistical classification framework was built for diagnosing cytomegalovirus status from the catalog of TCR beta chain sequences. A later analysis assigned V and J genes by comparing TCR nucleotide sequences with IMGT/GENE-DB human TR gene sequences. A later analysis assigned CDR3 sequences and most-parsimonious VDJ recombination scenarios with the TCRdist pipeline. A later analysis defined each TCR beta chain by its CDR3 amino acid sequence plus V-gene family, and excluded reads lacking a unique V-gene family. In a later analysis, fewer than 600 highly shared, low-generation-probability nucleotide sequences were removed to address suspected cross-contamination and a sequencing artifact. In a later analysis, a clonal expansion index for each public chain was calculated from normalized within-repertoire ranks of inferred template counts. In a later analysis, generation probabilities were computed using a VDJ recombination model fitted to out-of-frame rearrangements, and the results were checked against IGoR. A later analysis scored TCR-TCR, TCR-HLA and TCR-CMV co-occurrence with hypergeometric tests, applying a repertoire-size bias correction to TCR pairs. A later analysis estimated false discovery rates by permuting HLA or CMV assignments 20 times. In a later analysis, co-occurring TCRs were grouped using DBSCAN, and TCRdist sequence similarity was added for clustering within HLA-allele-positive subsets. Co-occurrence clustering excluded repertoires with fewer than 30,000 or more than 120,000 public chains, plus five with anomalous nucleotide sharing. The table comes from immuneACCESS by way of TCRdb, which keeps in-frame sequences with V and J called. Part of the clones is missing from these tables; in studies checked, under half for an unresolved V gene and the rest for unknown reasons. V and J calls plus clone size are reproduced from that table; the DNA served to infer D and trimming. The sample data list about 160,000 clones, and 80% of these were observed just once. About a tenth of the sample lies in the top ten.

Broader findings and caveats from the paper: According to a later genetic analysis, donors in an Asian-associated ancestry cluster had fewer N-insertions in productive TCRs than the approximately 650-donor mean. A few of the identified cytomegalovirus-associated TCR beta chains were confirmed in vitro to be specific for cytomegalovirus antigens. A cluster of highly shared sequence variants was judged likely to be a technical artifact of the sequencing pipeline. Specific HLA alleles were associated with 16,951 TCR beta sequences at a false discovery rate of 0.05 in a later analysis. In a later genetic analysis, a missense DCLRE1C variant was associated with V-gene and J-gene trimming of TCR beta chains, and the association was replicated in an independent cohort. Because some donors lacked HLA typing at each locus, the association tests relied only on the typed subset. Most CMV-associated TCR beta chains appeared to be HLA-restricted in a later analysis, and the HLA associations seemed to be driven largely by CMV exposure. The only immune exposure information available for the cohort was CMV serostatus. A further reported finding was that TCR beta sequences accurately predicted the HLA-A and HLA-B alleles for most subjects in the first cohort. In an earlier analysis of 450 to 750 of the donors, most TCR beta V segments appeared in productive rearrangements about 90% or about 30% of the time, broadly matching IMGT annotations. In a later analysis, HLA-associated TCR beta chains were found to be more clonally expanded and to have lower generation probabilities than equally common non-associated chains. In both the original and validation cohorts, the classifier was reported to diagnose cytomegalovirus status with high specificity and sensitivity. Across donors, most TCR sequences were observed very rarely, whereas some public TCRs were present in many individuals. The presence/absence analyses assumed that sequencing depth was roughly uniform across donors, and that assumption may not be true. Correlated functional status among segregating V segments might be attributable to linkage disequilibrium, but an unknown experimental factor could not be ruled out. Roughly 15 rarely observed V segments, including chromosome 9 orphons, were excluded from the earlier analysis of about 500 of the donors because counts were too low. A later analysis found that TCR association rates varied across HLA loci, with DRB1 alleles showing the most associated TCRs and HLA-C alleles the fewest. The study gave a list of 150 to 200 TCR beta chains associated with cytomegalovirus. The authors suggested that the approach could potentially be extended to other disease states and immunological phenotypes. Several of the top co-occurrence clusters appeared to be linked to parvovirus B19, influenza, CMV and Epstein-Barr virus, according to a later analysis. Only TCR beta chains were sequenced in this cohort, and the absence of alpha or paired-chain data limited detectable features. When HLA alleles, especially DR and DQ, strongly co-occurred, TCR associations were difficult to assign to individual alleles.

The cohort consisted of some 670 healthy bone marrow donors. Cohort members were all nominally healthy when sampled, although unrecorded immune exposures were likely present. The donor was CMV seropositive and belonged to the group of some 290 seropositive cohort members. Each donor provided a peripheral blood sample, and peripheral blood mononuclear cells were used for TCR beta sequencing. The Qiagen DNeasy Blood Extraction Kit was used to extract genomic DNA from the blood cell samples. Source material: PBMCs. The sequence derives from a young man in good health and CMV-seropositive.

The DNA reads as follows: TGTGCCAGCAGCTTAGCGTTAGGACAGGGACACCAAGAGACCCAGTACTTC. The translation is CASSLALGQGHQETQYF. The chain couples TRBV7-9 to TRBJ2-5; 8 middle bases align to TRBD1. Measured from the cysteine to the phenylalanine, the CDR3 is 17 residues long. Only CDR3 DNA remains: 51 bases, in frame from the first base. In the germline V gene (reference sequence), CDR1 corresponds to SEHNR and CDR2 to FQNEAQ. The germline V end is reduced by 0 bases and the J end by 0 bases; junction bases left unmatched: 6.